This section outlines one T cell receptor beta chain sequence together with its context. The source of the sample is a study of T cell changes during pregnancy in multiple sclerosis. The repertoire was sequenced with immunoSEQ multiplex PCR; TCRdb's copy has only in-frame clones and lacks some. Of tens of thousands of clones listed, roughly nine tenths are singletons. CDR1 and CDR2 from the germline V gene are ENHRY and SYGVKD. V shed 8 bases, J shed 9 bases, and the junction held 7 bases outside the gene matches. The CDR3 extends over 14 amino acids. The sample here was peripheral blood, taken in the second trimester of pregnancy. The chain is built from TRBV10-3 and TRBJ1-6, with TRBD1 identical over 10 bases. This clonotype was obtained from a female donor in good health, enrolled as a control in a pregnancy study. The CDR3 reads CAIGGTGVTSPLHF. CDR3 DNA sequence: TGTGCCATCGGTGGGACAGGGGTTACTTCACCCCTCCACTTT.